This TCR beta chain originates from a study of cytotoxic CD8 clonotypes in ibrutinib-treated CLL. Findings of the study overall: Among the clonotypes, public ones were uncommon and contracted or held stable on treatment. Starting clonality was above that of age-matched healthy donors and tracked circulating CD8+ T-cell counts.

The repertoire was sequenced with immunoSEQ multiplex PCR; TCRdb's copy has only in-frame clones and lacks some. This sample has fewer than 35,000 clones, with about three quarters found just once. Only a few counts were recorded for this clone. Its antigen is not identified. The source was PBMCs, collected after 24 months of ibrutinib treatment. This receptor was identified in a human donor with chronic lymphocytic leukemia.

The CDR3 sequence: CAGTWGEKGNEKLFF. CDR3 sequence (DNA): TGTGCCGGAACTTGGGGAGAGAAGGGTAATGAAAAACTGTTTTTT. The V call is TRBV7-3, the J call TRBJ1-4, with no clear D. CDR3 length: 15 residues. From germline, CDR1 is SGHTA and CDR2 FQGTGA. The V end lost 11 bases, the J end lost 4 bases, and 20 bases lay between the germline ends.